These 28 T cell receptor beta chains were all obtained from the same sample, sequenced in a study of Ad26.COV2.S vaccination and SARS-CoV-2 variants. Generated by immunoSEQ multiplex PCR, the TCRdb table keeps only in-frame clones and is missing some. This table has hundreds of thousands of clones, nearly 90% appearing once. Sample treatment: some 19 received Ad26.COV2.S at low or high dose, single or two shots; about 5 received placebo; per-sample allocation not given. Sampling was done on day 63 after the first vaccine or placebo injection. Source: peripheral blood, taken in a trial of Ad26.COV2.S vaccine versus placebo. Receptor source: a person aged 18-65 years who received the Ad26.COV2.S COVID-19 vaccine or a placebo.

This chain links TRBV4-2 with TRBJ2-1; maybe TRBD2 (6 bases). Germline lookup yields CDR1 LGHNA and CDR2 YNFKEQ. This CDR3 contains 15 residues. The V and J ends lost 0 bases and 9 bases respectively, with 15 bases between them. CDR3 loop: CASSQEQTRVTEQFF. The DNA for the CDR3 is TGTGCCAGCAGCCAAGAGCAGACTAGAGTGACTGAGCAGTTCTTC.

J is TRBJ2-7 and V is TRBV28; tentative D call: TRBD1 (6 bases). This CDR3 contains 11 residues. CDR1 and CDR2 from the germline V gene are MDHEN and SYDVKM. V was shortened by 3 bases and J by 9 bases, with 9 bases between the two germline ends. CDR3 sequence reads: CASSLRGRQYF. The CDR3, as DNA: TGTGCCAGCAGTTTGAGGGGGAGGCAGTACTTC.

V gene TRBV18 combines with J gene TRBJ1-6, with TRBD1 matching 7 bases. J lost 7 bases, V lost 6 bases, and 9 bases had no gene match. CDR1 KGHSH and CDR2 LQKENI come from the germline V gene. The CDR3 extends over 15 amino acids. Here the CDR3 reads CASSQETGLNSPLHF. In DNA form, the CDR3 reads TGTGCCAGCTCGCAGGAGACAGGGCTCAATTCACCCCTCCACTTT.

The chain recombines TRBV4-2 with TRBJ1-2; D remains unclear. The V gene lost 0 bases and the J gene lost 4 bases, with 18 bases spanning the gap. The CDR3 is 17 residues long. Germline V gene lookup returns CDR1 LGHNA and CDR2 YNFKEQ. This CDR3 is CASSQDPLDVLVYGYTF. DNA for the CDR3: TGTGCCAGCAGCCAAGACCCCCTGGATGTGTTGGTCTATGGCTACACCTTC.

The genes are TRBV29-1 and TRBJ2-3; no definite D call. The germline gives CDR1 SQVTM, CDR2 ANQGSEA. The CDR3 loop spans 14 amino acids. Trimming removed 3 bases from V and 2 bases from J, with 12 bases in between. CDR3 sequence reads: CSVDDGVYTDTQYF. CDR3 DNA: TGCAGCGTTGACGACGGAGTCTACACAGATACGCAGTATTTT.

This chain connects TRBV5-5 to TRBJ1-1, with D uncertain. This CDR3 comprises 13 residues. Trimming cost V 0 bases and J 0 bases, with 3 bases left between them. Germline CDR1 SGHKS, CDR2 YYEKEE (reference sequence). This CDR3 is CASSLDVNTEAFF. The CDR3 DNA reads TGTGCCAGCAGCTTGGATGTGAACACTGAAGCTTTCTTT.

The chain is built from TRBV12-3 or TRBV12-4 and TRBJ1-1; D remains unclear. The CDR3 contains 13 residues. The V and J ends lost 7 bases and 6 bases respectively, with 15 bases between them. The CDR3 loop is CASTRWREAEAFF. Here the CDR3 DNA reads TGTGCCAGCACCCGGTGGAGGGAGGCTGAAGCTTTCTTT.

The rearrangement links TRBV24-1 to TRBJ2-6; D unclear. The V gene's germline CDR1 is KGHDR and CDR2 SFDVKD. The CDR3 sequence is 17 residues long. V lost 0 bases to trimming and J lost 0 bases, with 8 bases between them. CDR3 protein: CATSDLKKDSGANVLTF. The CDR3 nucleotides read TGTGCCACCAGTGATTTGAAGAAGGACTCTGGGGCCAACGTCCTGACTTTC.

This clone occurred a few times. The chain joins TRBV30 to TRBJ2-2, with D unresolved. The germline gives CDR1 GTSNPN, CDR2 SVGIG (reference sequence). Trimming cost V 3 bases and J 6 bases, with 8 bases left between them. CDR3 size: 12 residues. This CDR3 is CAWRPLPGELFF. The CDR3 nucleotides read TGTGCCTGGAGGCCCCTTCCCGGGGAGCTGTTTTTT.

The chain's CDR3 is CATSVSGNHEQYF. The CDR3, as DNA: TGTGCCACCAGTGTTTCAGGGAACCACGAGCAGTACTTC. The chain has TRBV24-1 and TRBJ2-7; D possibly corresponds to TRBD1 (5 bases). V dropped 5 bases and J dropped 5 bases, with 12 bases sitting between them. Per germline, CDR1 KGHDR and CDR2 SFDVKD. The CDR3 extends over 13 amino acids.

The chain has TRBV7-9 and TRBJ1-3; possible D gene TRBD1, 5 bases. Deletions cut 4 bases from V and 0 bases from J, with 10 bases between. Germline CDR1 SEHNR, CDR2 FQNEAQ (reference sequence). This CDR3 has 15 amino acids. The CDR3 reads CASSSKQDSGNTIYF. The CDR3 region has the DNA TGTGCCAGCAGCTCCAAACAGGACTCTGGAAACACCATATATTTT.

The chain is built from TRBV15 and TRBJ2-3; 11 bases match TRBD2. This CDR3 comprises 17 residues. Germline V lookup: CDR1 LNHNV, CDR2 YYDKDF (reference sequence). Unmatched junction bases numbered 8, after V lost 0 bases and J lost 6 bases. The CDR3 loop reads CATSRDGDSGRGDTQYF. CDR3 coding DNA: TGTGCCACCAGCAGAGATGGGGATAGCGGGAGGGGGGATACGCAGTATTTT.

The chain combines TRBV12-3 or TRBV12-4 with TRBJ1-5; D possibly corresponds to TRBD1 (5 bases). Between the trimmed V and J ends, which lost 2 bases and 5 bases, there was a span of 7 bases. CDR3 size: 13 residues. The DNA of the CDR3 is TGTGCCAGCAGTTTACGGGGCGATCAGCCCCAGCATTTT. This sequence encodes CASSLRGDQPQHF.

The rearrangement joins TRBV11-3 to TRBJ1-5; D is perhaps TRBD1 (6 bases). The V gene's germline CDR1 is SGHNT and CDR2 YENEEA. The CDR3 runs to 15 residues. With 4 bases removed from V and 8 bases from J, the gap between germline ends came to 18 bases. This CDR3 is CASSSGQGSGEPQHF. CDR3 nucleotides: TGTGCCAGCAGCTCGGGGCAGGGGTCGGGGGAGCCCCAGCATTTT.

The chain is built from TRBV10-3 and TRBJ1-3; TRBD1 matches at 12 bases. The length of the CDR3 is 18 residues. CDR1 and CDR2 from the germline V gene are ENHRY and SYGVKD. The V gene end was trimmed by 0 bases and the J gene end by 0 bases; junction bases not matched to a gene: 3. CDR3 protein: CAISESTGQGASGNTIYF. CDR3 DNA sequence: TGTGCCATCAGTGAGTCAACGGGACAGGGGGCCTCTGGAAACACCATATATTTT.

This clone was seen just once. The CDR3, as DNA: TGCGCCAGCAGAGAGCCGAACACTGAAGCTTTCTTT. This encodes CASREPNTEAFF. V and J are TRBV5-1 and TRBJ1-1; D is ambiguous. From germline, CDR1 is SGHRS and CDR2 YFSETQ. The CDR3 spans 12 residues. The V gene lost 5 bases and the J gene lost 1 base, with 6 bases spanning the gap.

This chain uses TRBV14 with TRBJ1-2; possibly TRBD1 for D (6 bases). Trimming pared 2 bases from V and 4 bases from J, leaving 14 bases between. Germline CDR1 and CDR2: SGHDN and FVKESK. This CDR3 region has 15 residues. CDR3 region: CASSQRRDKGYGYTF. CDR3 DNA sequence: TGTGCCAGCAGCCAACGCCGGGACAAAGGCTATGGCTACACCTTC. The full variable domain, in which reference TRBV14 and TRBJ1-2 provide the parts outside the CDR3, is EAGVTQFPSHSVIEKGQTVTLRCDPISGHDNLYWYRRVMGKEIKFLLHFVKESKQDESGMPNNRFLAERTGGTYSTLKVQPAELEDSGVYFCASSQRRDKGYGYTFGSGTRLTVV.

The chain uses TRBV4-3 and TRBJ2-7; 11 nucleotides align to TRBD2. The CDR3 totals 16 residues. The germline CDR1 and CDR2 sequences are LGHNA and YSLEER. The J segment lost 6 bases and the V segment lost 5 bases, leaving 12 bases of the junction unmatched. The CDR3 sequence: CASSYGTSGTLGEQYF. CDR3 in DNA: TGCGCCAGCAGCTACGGGACTAGCGGTACCCTAGGCGAGCAGTACTTC.

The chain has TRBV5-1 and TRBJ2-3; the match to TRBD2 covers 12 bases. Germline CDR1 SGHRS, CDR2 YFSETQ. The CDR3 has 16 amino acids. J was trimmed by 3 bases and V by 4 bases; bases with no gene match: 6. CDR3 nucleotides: TGCGCCAGCAGCATACTAGCGGGAGGCATAACAGATACGCAGTATTTT. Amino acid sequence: CASSILAGGITDTQYF.

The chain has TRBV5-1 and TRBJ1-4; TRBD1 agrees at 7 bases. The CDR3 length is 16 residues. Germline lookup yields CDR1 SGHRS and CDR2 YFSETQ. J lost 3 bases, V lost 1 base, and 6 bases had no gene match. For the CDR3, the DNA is TGCGCCAGCAGCTTGCAGGGGAGGGGGCCTAATGAAAAACTGTTTTTT. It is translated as CASSLQGRGPNEKLFF.

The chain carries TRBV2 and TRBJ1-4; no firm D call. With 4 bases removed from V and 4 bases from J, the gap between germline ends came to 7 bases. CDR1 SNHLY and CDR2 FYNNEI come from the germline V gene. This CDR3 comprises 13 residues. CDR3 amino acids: CASSVGINEKLFF. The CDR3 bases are TGTGCCAGCAGTGTGGGGATTAATGAAAAACTGTTTTTT.

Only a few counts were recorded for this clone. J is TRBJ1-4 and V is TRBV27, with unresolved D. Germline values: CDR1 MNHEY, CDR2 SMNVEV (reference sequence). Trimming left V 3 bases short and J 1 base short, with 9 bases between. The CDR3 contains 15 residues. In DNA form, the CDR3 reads TGTGCCAGCAGTTTTGGGCGTGGAACTAATGAAAAACTGTTTTTT. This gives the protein CASSFGRGTNEKLFF.

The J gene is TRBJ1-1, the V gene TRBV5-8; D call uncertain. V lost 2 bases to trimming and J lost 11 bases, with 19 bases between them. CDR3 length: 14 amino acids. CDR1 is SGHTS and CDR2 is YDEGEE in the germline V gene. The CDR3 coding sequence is TGTGCCAGCAGCTTTCATCGGTATAGTTATTCGGCTTTCTTT. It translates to CASSFHRYSYSAFF.

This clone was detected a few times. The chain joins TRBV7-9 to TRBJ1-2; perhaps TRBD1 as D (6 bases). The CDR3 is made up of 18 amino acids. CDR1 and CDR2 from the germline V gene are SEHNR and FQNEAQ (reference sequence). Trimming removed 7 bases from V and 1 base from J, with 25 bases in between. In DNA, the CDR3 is TGTGCCAGCACCACTCCGAGGATCGACAGGACCCATAACTATGGCTACACCTTC. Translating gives CASTTPRIDRTHNYGYTF.

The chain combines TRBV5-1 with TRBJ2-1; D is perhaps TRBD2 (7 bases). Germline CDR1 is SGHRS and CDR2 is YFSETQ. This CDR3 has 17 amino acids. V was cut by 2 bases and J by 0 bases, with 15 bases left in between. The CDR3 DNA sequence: TGCGCCAGCAGCTTAGGGTGGGGAGGGGGCTCCTACAATGAGCAGTTCTTC. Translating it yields CASSLGWGGGSYNEQFF.

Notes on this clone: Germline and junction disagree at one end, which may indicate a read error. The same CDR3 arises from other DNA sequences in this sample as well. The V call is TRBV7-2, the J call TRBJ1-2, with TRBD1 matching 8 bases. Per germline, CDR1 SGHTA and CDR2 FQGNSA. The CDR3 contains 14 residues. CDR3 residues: CASSLAGGNYGYTF. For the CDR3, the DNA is TGTGCCAGCAGCCTAGCAGGGGGCAACTATGGCTACACCTTC.

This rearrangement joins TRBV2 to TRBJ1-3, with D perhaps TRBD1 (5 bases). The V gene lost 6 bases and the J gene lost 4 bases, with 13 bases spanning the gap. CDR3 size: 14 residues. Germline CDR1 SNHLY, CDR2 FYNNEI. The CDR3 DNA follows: TGTGCCAGCAGCCCCAGGGTTTCAGGAAACACCATATATTTT. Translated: CASSPRVSGNTIYF.

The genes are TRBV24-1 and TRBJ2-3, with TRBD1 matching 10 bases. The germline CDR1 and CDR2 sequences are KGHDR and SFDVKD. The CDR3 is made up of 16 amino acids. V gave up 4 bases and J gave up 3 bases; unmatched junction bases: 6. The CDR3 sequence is CATSDWGTGATDTQYF. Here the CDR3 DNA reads TGTGCCACCAGTGACTGGGGGACAGGGGCAACAGATACGCAGTATTTT.